What follows is one TCR beta chain and its context. Here immunoSEQ multiplex PCR was the method, and the copy in TCRdb shows in-frame clones only, minus some. Among tens of thousands of clones listed, 85% to 90% were seen once. This record belongs to a study of blood T cell repertoires in COVID-19. Trimming took 5 bases from V and 6 from J, leaving 9 bases between them. CDR1 and CDR2 (germline): SGHRS, YFSETQ. The CDR3 contains 13 residues. Specimen: peripheral blood. This rearrangement joins TRBV5-1 to TRBJ1-6; no clear D. The TCR was taken from a man aged 50-60 years with active or convalescent COVID-19. In DNA, the CDR3 is TGCGCCAGCAGGGAGAGCGGTAATTCACCCCTCCACTTT. Translation: CASRESGNSPLHF.